This T cell receptor beta chain was identified during a study of T cell responses to AZD1222 COVID-19 vaccine. Clones were sequenced by immunoSEQ multiplex PCR, and TCRdb holds only the in-frame ones, with some missing. The sample carries 140,000 to 150,000 clones, 85% to 90% recorded once. As regards this clone: Its specificity is not known. An end of the junction does not agree with germline; a read error may underlie this.

General study points: Only a handful of AZD1222 recipients, several in all, had baseline seropositivity.

The CDR3 has 19 amino acids. CDR1 SSHAT and CDR2 FNYEAQ come from the germline V gene (reference sequence). The specimen comprised peripheral blood, sampled 28 days after the second AZD1222 dose. V gene TRBV7-7 combines with J gene TRBJ1-3; 9 positions match TRBD1. This receptor was identified in an adult who received the AZD1222 COVID-19 vaccine. CDR3 sequence (DNA): TGTGCTAGCAGCTTAGCCACCGGACAGGGGACGCTCTCTGGAAACACCATATATTTT. This translates into CASSLATGQGTLSGNTIYF.